One and the same sample provided the 10 T cell receptor beta chains below, sequenced in a study of PD-1 blockade in classical Hodgkin lymphoma. This table comes from immunoSEQ multiplex PCR, and its TCRdb copy is limited to in-frame clones, with some not included. This sample yields nearly 5,500 clones, of which 70% to 90% are seen a single time; under 25% belongs to the top ten. Described time point: newly diagnosed, previously untreated cHL patient sample. Magnetic negative selection was used to purify CD8+ T cells from thawed PBMCs. The specimen sequenced was CD8+ T cells from blood. The source of these receptors is a human donor with classical Hodgkin lymphoma.

J is TRBJ2-7 and V is TRBV6-5, with TRBD1 matching 8 bases. The CDR3 has 15 amino acids. The junction had 10 bases not matched to a gene; V was cut back by 5 bases and J by 4 bases. Germline CDR1 is MNHEY and CDR2 is SVGAGI. The DNA of the CDR3 is TGTGCCAGCAGTCCAACAGGGGGTGATCTTTACGAGCAGTACTTC. Its protein product is CASSPTGGDLYEQYF.

The chain links TRBV11-2 to TRBJ2-1; 9 bases match TRBD2. This CDR3 spans 19 amino acids. The V and J ends lost 5 bases and 4 bases, in that order; junction bases with no gene match: 18. From germline, CDR1 is SGHAT and CDR2 FQNNGV. CDR3 loop: CASSDPRGLGGRAYNEQFF. The CDR3 nucleotides read TGTGCCAGCAGCGACCCTAGGGGTCTAGGCGGGAGGGCATACAATGAGCAGTTCTTC.

This sequence joins TRBV6-1 and TRBJ1-5; D gene uncertain. The germline CDR1 and CDR2 sequences are MNHNS and SASEGT. V shed 0 bases and J shed 7 bases, with 13 bases lying between them. The CDR3 totals 15 residues. The CDR3, as DNA: TGTGCCAGCAGTGAAGCGCGGGCGGGGAGGCAGCCCCAGCATTTT. This encodes CASSEARAGRQPQHF.

V gene TRBV25-1 combines with J gene TRBJ2-1, with a tentative D call TRBD2 (5 bases). Per the germline V gene, CDR1 is MGHDK and CDR2 is SYGVNS. The CDR3 contains 13 residues. Deletions cut 1 base from V and 8 bases from J, with 9 bases between. As DNA, the CDR3 is TGTGCCAGCAGTGAATCCACTAGGGATGAGCAGTTCTTC. Protein sequence: CASSESTRDEQFF. Complete variable domain (other parts from reference TRBV25-1 and TRBJ2-1): EADIYQTPRYLVIGTGKKITLECSQTMGHDKMYWYQQDPGMELHLIHYSYGVNSTEKGDLSSESTVSRIRTEHFPLTLESARPSHTSQYLCASSESTRDEQFFGPGTRLTVL.

The chain carries TRBV6-5 and TRBJ2-2, with TRBD2 identical over 7 bases. V trimming: 2 bases; J trimming: 1 base; junction bases outside the gene matches: 1. In germline, CDR1 is MNHEY, CDR2 SVGAGI. This CDR3 contains 15 residues. DNA for the CDR3: TGTGCCAGCAGTTACGCGGGAGAGAACACCGGGGAGCTGTTTTTT. Its protein is CASSYAGENTGELFF.

The gene calls are TRBV9 and TRBJ2-7; maybe TRBD2 (6 bases). The germline V gene encodes CDR1 SGDLS and CDR2 YYNGEE. Trimming stripped 2 bases from V and 3 bases from J, with 12 bases between. CDR3 length: 14 residues. The DNA of the CDR3 is TGTGCCAGCAGCGTGGGGGTGGGAGGCTACGAGCAGTACTTC. This codes for CASSVGVGGYEQYF.

The chain combines TRBV7-6 with TRBJ2-7; D is possibly TRBD1 or TRBD2 (5 bases each). With 1 base removed from V and 0 bases from J, the gap between germline ends came to 13 bases. The germline V gene has CDR1 SGHVS and CDR2 FNYEAQ. The CDR3 sequence is 16 residues long. In DNA, the CDR3 is TGTGCCAGCAGCTTAGGGGGGAGCGGCCTCTCCTACGAGCAGTACTTC. Protein sequence: CASSLGGSGLSYEQYF.

This clone was seen a few times. The rearrangement joins TRBV14 to TRBJ1-2; D not certain. This CDR3 contains 17 residues. The ends were cut back, 0 bases at V and 4 bases at J, with 18 bases in the middle. Germline CDR1 SGHDN, CDR2 FVKESK. The CDR3 loop is CASSQDRVGTLFYGYTF. For the CDR3, the DNA is TGTGCCAGCAGCCAAGATCGGGTCGGCACCCTTTTCTATGGCTACACCTTC.

This chain links TRBV30 with TRBJ1-3; D unclear. There are 12 residues in the CDR3. CDR1 and CDR2 from the germline V gene are GTSNPN and SVGIG (reference sequence). The V end lost 4 bases, the J end lost 2 bases, and 6 bases lay between the germline ends. The CDR3 loop is CAWKRAGNTIYF. In nucleotides, the CDR3 is TGTGCCTGGAAGAGGGCTGGAAACACCATATATTTT.

The chain carries TRBV18 and TRBJ2-1; TRBD2 is a possible D gene (5 bases). There are 17 residues in the CDR3. The germline gives CDR1 KGHSH, CDR2 LQKENI. Trimming took 2 bases from V and 2 from J, leaving 16 bases between them. The CDR3 region has the DNA TGTGCCAGCTCACCATTGGACCGGGCGGGCCCCTACAATGAGCAGTTCTTC. Residues: CASSPLDRAGPYNEQFF.